This T cell receptor beta chain was identified during a study of cytomegalovirus exposure and HLA in healthy donors. Overall study findings and caveats: Indistinguishability led to the exclusion of some V segments, TRBV6-2 and TRBV6-3 included. TCR beta chains associated with HLA were, in a later analysis, more clonally expanded than equally common others. Researchers reported in a later analysis that a missense DCLRE1C variant was tied to TCR beta V- and J-gene trimming.

This CDR3 has 14 residues. Unmatched junction bases numbered 5, after V lost 7 bases and J lost 1 base. Per germline, CDR1 ENHRY and CDR2 SYGVKD. On this clone: What it binds is unknown.

The PCR employed 60 Vbeta primers together with 13 Jbeta primers. TCRdb's table, derived via immunoSEQ multiplex PCR, lists solely in-frame clones and lacks some. The sample contains 150,000 to 200,000 clones, roughly 79% of which appear only once. Sequenced material: PBMCs. This clonotype originated in a man in his forties in good health and CMV-seronegative. J is TRBJ1-1 and V is TRBV10-3, with TRBD1 matching over 8 bases. CDR3 DNA: TGTGCCATCAATTCGGGGACAGGGAACACTGAAGCTTTCTTT. Translating gives CAINSGTGNTEAFF.